The text below deals with one T cell receptor (beta chain). Its antigen is not identified. The sample belongs to a study of CD8 T cells in Susac syndrome. Random hexamers were used to reverse transcribe the RNA input (about 0.5 to 1 ug). The authors amplified TCR beta CDR3 across 54 Vbeta and 13 Jbeta using immunoSEQ multiplex PCR. TCRdb reprocessed the immunoSEQ multiplex PCR reads via MiXCR and lists one record per CDR3 protein. The data contain about 64,000 distinct CDR3 sequences, 90% to 95% of them singletons. V gave up 4 bases and J gave up 0 bases, with 7 bases separating them. The CDR3 totals 14 residues. From germline, CDR1 is SEHNR and CDR2 FQNEAQ (reference sequence). The study sequenced TCR beta in blood CD8+ and CD4+ T cells. The CD8+ and CD4+ T cells were negatively isolated, with the TEMRA cells enriched by FACS. Study observations and caveats: Acknowledgment was made by the study that its TCR sequencing and HLA analysis involved a relatively small number of individuals.

The gene calls are TRBV7-9 and TRBJ1-5; D remains ambiguous. The source material was CD8+ T cells from PBMCs. The receptor was derived from a human donor with multiple sclerosis. The CDR3 DNA sequence: TGTGCCAGCAGCTCCCCTTATAGCAATCAGCCCCAGCATTTT. Amino acid sequence: CASSSPYSNQPQHF.